Presented here are 19 T cell receptor beta chains from one specimen sequenced in a study of PD-1 blockade in mismatch repair-deficient tumors. Libraries were prepared by immunoSEQ multiplex PCR; TCRdb keeps only in-frame clonotypes and omits some of them. The data contain around 52,000 clones, about 84% of them singletons. Sequences were derived from peripheral blood, sampled roughly 21 weeks after starting pembrolizumab. These receptor sequences come from an adult with mismatch repair-deficient cancer.

Notes on this clone: At one boundary the junction diverges from the germline segment, which might be a read error. This CDR3 is CASSPRLKTGALFF. The CDR3 DNA is TGTGCCAGCAGCCCCCGTCTTAAGACAGGGGCGCTGTTTTTT. The rearrangement links TRBV14 to TRBJ2-2; 8 bases fit TRBD1. Germline CDR1 and CDR2: SGHDN and FVKESK. The CDR3 extends over 14 amino acids. Full variable domain (missing parts from reference TRBV14 and TRBJ2-2): EAGVTQFPSHSVIEKGQTVTLRCDPISGHDNLYWYRRVMGKEIKFLLHFVKESKQDESGMPNNRFLAERTGGTYSTLKVQPAELEDSGVYFCASSPRLKTGALFFGEGSRLTVL.

V is TRBV25-1 and J is TRBJ2-3; the match to TRBD2 covers 12 bases. The CDR3 loop spans 16 amino acids. V was clipped by 3 bases and J by 3 bases; unmatched bases: 4. The germline CDR1 and CDR2 sequences are MGHDK and SYGVNS. CDR3 DNA: TGTGCCAGCAGTGAGACTAGCGGGAGTGGAACAGATACGCAGTATTTT. Its protein product is CASSETSGSGTDTQYF.

This rearrangement joins TRBV4-1 to TRBJ1-5, with a weak D call TRBD1 (6 bases). Germline CDR1 reads MGHRA; CDR2 reads YSYEKL. The V end was cut by 3 bases, the J end by 4 bases, with 10 bases between. The CDR3 runs 14 residues. CDR3 residues: CASSQTGLNQPQHF. DNA of the CDR3: TGCGCCAGCAGCCAGACAGGCTTGAATCAGCCCCAGCATTTT.

This clone was seen a handful of times. V usage is TRBV2 and J usage is TRBJ1-5; 7 bases align to TRBD1. This CDR3 spans 12 amino acids. Germline CDR1 SNHLY, CDR2 FYNNEI. V dropped 6 bases and J dropped 10; count of bases not matched to a gene: 6. CDR3 loop: CASRTGSQPQHF. The CDR3 bases are TGTGCCAGCAGGACAGGGAGCCAACCCCAGCATTTT.

The rearrangement joins TRBV11-2 to TRBJ1-3; 9 nucleotides align to TRBD1. The CDR3 length is 15 residues. V shed 3 bases and J 2 bases; nucleotides not matched to a gene: 2. CDR1 is SGHAT, CDR2 FQNNGV, per germline. CDR3 coding DNA: TGTGCCAGCAGCTTCCGGGACAGGGCTGGAAACACCATATATTTT. Residues: CASSFRDRAGNTIYF.

V gene TRBV11-2 combines with J gene TRBJ2-7; D gene uncertain. CDR3 size: 13 residues. Germline lookup yields CDR1 SGHAT and CDR2 FQNNGV. V lost 2 bases to trimming and J lost 0 bases, with 5 bases between them. For the CDR3, the DNA is TGTGCCAGCAGCTTAATGAGCTCCTACGAGCAGTACTTC. It codes for CASSLMSSYEQYF.

V and J are TRBV12-5 and TRBJ2-5; 9 bases are shared with TRBD1. V was clipped by 3 bases and J by 9 bases; unmatched bases: 11. Germline CDR1 LGHNT, CDR2 FRNRAP. The CDR3 contains 15 residues. CDR3 amino acids: CASGFNGQGHGAQYF. Here the CDR3 DNA reads TGTGCTAGTGGTTTCAACGGACAGGGGCACGGGGCCCAGTACTTC.

The chain carries TRBV4-1 and TRBJ2-1; D call uncertain. Looked up from germline, CDR1 is MGHRA and CDR2 is YSYEKL. The CDR3 has 11 residues. Trimming took 4 bases from V and 10 from J, leaving 8 bases between them. This chain's CDR3 is CASSPGKEQFF. The CDR3 nucleotides read TGCGCCAGCAGCCCTGGAAAAGAGCAGTTCTTC.

The rearrangement joins TRBV25-1 to TRBJ2-1; 7 bases map to TRBD1. After removal of 9 bases from V and 0 bases from J, the junction contained 8 bases not matched to a gene. There are 15 residues in the CDR3. Germline CDR1 is MGHDK and CDR2 is SYGVNS. The CDR3 reads CASGTDYSSYNEQFF. As DNA, the CDR3 is TGTGCCAGTGGGACAGACTATAGCTCCTACAATGAGCAGTTCTTC.

This chain uses TRBV7-3 with TRBJ2-3; 10 nucleotides agree with TRBD1. Germline V CDR1 and CDR2: SGHTA, FQGTGA. Trimming removed 5 bases from V and 0 bases from J; junction bases left unmatched: 8. The length of the CDR3 is 17 residues. DNA of the CDR3: TGTGCCAGCAGCGGGGGACAGGGGATAACTAGCACAGATACGCAGTATTTT. This sequence encodes CASSGGQGITSTDTQYF.

This clone has only one observation. This chain joins TRBV29-1 and TRBJ1-1; the match to TRBD1 covers 7 bases. The junction had 3 bases not matched to a gene; V was cut back by 5 bases and J by 0 bases. Germline V lookup: CDR1 SQVTM, CDR2 ANQGSEA. CDR3 length: 13 amino acids. The CDR3 DNA follows: TGCAGCGTTCATGGACAGGTGAACACTGAAGCTTTCTTT. It yields the protein CSVHGQVNTEAFF. The full variable domain, completed using reference TRBV29-1 and TRBJ1-1, is SAVISQKPSRDICQRGTSLTIQCQVDSQVTMMFWYRQQPGQSLTLIATANQGSEATYESGFVIDKFPISRPNLTFSTLTVSNMSPEDSSIYLCSVHGQVNTEAFFGQGTRLTVV.

About this clone itself: The same CDR3 also results from other DNA sequences found in this sample. The gene calls are TRBV29-1 and TRBJ2-3; TRBD2 is a possible D gene (7 bases). Germline lookup yields CDR1 SQVTM and CDR2 ANQGSEA. This CDR3 spans 14 amino acids. The V and J ends lost 7 bases and 1 base respectively, with 15 bases between them. The CDR3 DNA follows: TGCAGCGGGGGGCTAGCGGACCGCACAGATACGCAGTATTTT. Its protein is CSGGLADRTDTQYF.

The rearrangement joins TRBV15 to TRBJ2-3; unclear D gene. V lost 0 bases, J lost 4 bases, and 5 bases lay in between. CDR1 and CDR2 from the germline V gene are LNHNV and YYDKDF (reference sequence). This CDR3 is built from 13 residues. In DNA, the CDR3 is TGTGCCACCAGCAGAGATAAATCAGATACGCAGTATTTT. Protein product: CATSRDKSDTQYF.

The chain couples TRBV27 to TRBJ2-3, with a tentative D call TRBD2 (5 bases). Trimming left V 3 bases short and J 6 bases short, with 10 bases between. Germline V gives CDR1 MNHEY, CDR2 SMNVEV (reference sequence). This CDR3 region has 13 residues. The chain's CDR3 is CASSFSPGDTQYF. CDR3 DNA sequence: TGTGCCAGCAGTTTTTCCCCGGGGGATACGCAGTATTTT.

This clone was observed a few times. This chain joins TRBV7-9 and TRBJ1-2; D ambiguous. The V end lost 2 bases, the J end lost 4 bases, and 5 bases lay between the germline ends. CDR3 length: 12 residues. The germline CDR1 and CDR2 sequences are SEHNR and FQNEAQ (reference sequence). The CDR3 DNA sequence: TGTGCCAGCAGCTTACGGAGCTATGGCTACACCTTC. Translation gives CASSLRSYGYTF.

A few counts support this clone. This chain links TRBV1 with TRBJ2-5; the table names TRBD2, a call not compared with the DNA. TRBV1 represents a pseudogene. This CDR3 region has 16 residues. As DNA, the CDR3 is TGCACCAGCATCCTCAATCTAGCGGGGAGGGTGGTGTCCCAGTACTTC. It specifies CTSILNLAGRVVSQYF.

For this clone: Mismatch with germline at one junction end may stem from a read error. This rearrangement joins TRBV6-1 to TRBJ2-4, with a possible D match to TRBD1 (5 bases). This CDR3 contains 14 residues. Germline V gene lookup returns CDR1 MNHNS and CDR2 SASEGT. CDR3 residues: CASREGDIKNIQYF. CDR3 nucleotides: TGTGCCAGCAGGGAAGGGGATATCAAAAACATTCAGTACTTC.

The chain carries TRBV7-2 and TRBJ1-5, with 9 bases fitting TRBD1. CDR1 is SGHTA, CDR2 FQGNSA, per germline. The CDR3 contains 18 residues. The junction had 7 bases not matched to a gene; V was cut back by 0 bases and J by 1 base. The CDR3: CASSLASSQGASNQPQHF. The CDR3 bases are TGTGCCAGCAGCTTAGCAAGTTCACAGGGGGCCAGCAATCAGCCCCAGCATTTT.

This clone was seen a few times. CDR3 protein: CASSKRSWDKHQETQYF. For the CDR3, the DNA is TGTGCCAGCAGCAAACGATCTTGGGATAAGCACCAAGAGACCCAGTACTTC. The chain is built from TRBV21-1 and TRBJ2-5. TRBV21-1 is given as a pseudogene. This CDR3 is built from 17 residues.